This T cell receptor (beta chain) originates from a study of T cell changes during pregnancy in multiple sclerosis. Only in-frame clones appear in the TCRdb table, and some are missing; sequencing was by immunoSEQ multiplex PCR. The sample lists tens of thousands of clones, over 80% occurring once. This CDR3 is 15 amino acids long. The V gene lost 5 bases and the J gene lost 2 bases, with 14 bases spanning the gap. CDR1 and CDR2 from the germline V gene are LNHNV and YYDKDF (reference sequence). The chain carries TRBV15 and TRBJ2-3; possibly TRBD2 for D (7 bases). This clonotype was sampled from a female donor with multiple sclerosis, enrolled in a pregnancy study. The specimen comprised CD4+ T cells from peripheral blood mononuclear cells, sampled in the first trimester of pregnancy. The CDR3 sequence: CATSQRDTITDTQYF. The CDR3 DNA is TGTGCCACCAGCCAGCGGGACACCATCACAGATACGCAGTATTTT.